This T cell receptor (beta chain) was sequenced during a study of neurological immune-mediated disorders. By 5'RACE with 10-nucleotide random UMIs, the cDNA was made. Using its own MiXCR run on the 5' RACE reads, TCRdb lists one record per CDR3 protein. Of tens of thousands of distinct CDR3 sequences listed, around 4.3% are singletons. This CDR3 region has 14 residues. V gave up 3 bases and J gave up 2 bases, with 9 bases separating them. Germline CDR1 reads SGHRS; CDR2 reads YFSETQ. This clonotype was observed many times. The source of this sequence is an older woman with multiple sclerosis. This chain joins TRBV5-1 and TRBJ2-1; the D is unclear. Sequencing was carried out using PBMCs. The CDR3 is CASSSDPAYNEQFF. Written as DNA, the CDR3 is TGCGCCAGCAGCTCGGACCCGGCCTACAATGAGCAGTTCTTC.